The subject of this entry is one T cell receptor beta chain. Its specificity is unknown. This record belongs to a study of beta chain features in type 1 diabetes. Findings and caveats of the study: In all four CD4+ subsets, TCRB CDR3 length was significantly, moderately reduced in type 1 diabetes. PCR, the amplification step, might favor shorter templates, equally in patients and controls.

The entirety of the isolated RNA underwent reverse transcription, so expressed TCRB transcripts were sequenced. The method was immunoSEQ multiplex PCR; TCRdb's version includes in-frame clones alone and lacks a portion of them. The sample holds 600,000 to 750,000 clones; around 12% are singletons and the top ten take approximately 0.11%. Trimming removed 3 bases from V and 5 bases from J; junction bases left unmatched: 5. Germline-derived CDR1 and CDR2 are SGHTA and FQGNSA. This CDR3 contains 15 residues. The chain recombines TRBV7-2 with TRBJ2-3; 10 bases are shared with TRBD2. The clonotype comes from a man younger than 40 with type 1 diabetes. The source material was naive CD4+ T cells from blood. The CDR3 loop reads CASSFLAGAGDTQYF. The CDR3 DNA reads as TGTGCCAGCAGCTTTCTAGCGGGGGCGGGAGATACGCAGTATTTT.